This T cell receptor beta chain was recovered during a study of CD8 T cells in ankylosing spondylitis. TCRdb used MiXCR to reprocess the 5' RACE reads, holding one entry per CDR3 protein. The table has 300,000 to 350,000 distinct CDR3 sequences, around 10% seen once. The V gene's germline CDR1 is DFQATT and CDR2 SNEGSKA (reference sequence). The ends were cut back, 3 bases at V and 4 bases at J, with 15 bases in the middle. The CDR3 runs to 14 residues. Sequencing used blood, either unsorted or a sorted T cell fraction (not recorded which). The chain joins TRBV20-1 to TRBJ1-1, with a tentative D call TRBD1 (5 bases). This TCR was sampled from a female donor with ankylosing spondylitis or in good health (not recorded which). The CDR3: CSASSGRGITEAFF. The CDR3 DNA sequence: TGCAGTGCTAGCAGTGGAAGGGGAATCACTGAAGCTTTCTTT.